What follows are 2 T cell receptor beta chains derived from one specimen sequenced in a study of identical twins. Using its own MiXCR run on the 5' RACE reads, TCRdb lists one record per CDR3 protein. The sample shows 400,000 to 500,000 distinct CDR3 sequences, 14% of them seen only once. These data were also reused for a study on yellow fever vaccine responses in identical twins.

Sequencing input: CD4+ T cells sorted from blood. The source of these receptors is a woman aged 18-29 years in good health.

This clonotype was found a few times. The rearrangement joins TRBV7-9 to TRBJ2-6, with D maybe TRBD1 (6 bases). Germline V gene data show CDR1 as SEHNR and CDR2 as FQNEAQ (reference sequence). CDR3 length equals 16 residues. Trimming stripped 5 bases from V and 0 bases from J, with 11 bases between. CDR3 protein: CASSPGTSSGANVLTF. The CDR3 nucleotides read TGTGCCAGCAGCCCCGGGACATCCTCTGGGGCCAACGTCCTGACTTTC.

The V gene is TRBV6-1, the J gene TRBJ2-2; no definite D call. There are 15 residues in the CDR3. Germline values: CDR1 MNHNS, CDR2 SASEGT. Trimming took off 6 bases at V and 2 bases at J, with 13 bases between the two ends. CDR3 nucleotides: TGTGCCAGCAGCGAGACTGGCGGCAACACCGGGGAGCTGTTTTTT. It translates to CASSETGGNTGELFF.